This section outlines one T cell receptor (beta chain) sequence together with its context. This sample stems from a study of blood T cell repertoires in COVID-19. Study context: Both acute and convalescent COVID-19 samples were obtained from the United States, Italy and Spain. Sample material is recorded as cDNA or gDNA derived from T cells, B-cell-depleted T cells, or PBMCs.

With 3 bases clipped from V and 5 bases from J, the junction kept 6 bases outside the gene matches. Germline assignment: CDR1 LGHNA and CDR2 YNFKEQ. The CDR3 runs to 14 residues. Original data processing: Reference gene primer amplification gave estimated nucleated cell counts. TCRdb's table, derived via immunoSEQ multiplex PCR, lists solely in-frame clones and lacks some. For V, J and clone size, that table is used; D and trimming come from the DNA. Of 650,000 to 800,000 clones listed, over 80% are singletons. The receptor comes from a woman between 18 and 29 years old with acute or convalescent COVID-19. This chain links TRBV4-2 with TRBJ1-2; 7 bases map to TRBD1. Sample: peripheral blood. CDR3 region: CASSQEDRIYGYTF. DNA for the CDR3: TGTGCCAGCAGCCAGGAGGACAGGATTTATGGCTACACCTTC.